The next 22 T cell receptor beta chains were all read from a single sample in a study of T cell responses to AZD1222 COVID-19 vaccine. Assay used: immunoSEQ multiplex PCR; TCRdb lists only in-frame clones, some missing. Of roughly 100,000 clones listed, 91% are singletons. This sample comprised peripheral blood, obtained on day 0 of AZD1222 vaccination. These TCRs come from an adult in good health.

The rearrangement links TRBV10-3 to TRBJ1-1; D not resolved. Per the germline V gene, CDR1 is ENHRY and CDR2 is SYGVKD. Trimming left V 3 bases short and J 1 base short, with 6 bases between. There are 13 residues in the CDR3. The CDR3 bases are TGTGCCATCAGTGACAATTGGAACACTGAAGCTTTCTTT. The encoded protein is CAISDNWNTEAFF.

The chain combines TRBV4-3 with TRBJ2-5; either TRBD1 or TRBD2 may supply D (5 bases each). This CDR3 spans 16 amino acids. Looked up from germline, CDR1 is LGHNA and CDR2 is YSLEER. Trimming left V 0 bases short and J 2 bases short, with 13 bases between. CDR3 sequence (DNA): TGCGCCAGCAGCCAAGACCTCTCGGGGCCGCAAGAGACCCAGTACTTC. The encoded protein is CASSQDLSGPQETQYF.

The rearrangement joins TRBV30 to TRBJ1-3; possible D gene TRBD1, 6 bases. The CDR3 loop spans 14 amino acids. The ends were cut back, 4 bases at V and 3 bases at J, with 13 bases in the middle. Germline V lookup: CDR1 GTSNPN, CDR2 SVGIG (reference sequence). CDR3 nucleotides: TGTGCCTGGACATCGGACAGCCTTGGAAACACCATATATTTT. It yields the protein CAWTSDSLGNTIYF.

The rearrangement links TRBV6-5 to TRBJ2-7, with 9 bases aligning to TRBD2. After removal of 2 bases from V and 4 bases from J, the junction contained 6 bases not matched to a gene. The CDR3 covers 15 residues. Germline V lookup: CDR1 MNHEY, CDR2 SVGAGI. In nucleotides, the CDR3 is TGTGCCAGCAGTTACAGGTCTAGCGGGAAATACGAGCAGTACTTC. It yields the protein CASSYRSSGKYEQYF.

This chain joins TRBV27 and TRBJ2-7, with D tentatively TRBD2 (5 bases). V shed 7 bases and J shed 5 bases, with 18 bases lying between them. The germline gives CDR1 MNHEY, CDR2 SMNVEV (reference sequence). This CDR3 is built from 14 residues. CDR3 coding DNA: TGTGCCAGCAACCTACCGGCGGGCTGGGACGAGCAGTACTTC. Amino acid sequence: CASNLPAGWDEQYF.

This clone was observed once. V and J are TRBV19 and TRBJ2-1; D may be TRBD2 (6 bases). The V gene's germline CDR1 is LNHDA and CDR2 SQIVND (reference sequence). The CDR3 sequence is 13 residues long. V was cut by 4 bases and J by 3 bases, with 7 bases left in between. CDR3 in amino acids: CASSKTSYNEQFF. DNA of the CDR3: TGTGCCAGTAGTAAGACTAGCTACAATGAGCAGTTCTTC. The whole variable domain, filled in from reference TRBV19 and TRBJ2-1, reads DGGITQSPKYLFRKEGQNVTLSCEQNLNHDAMYWYRQDPGQGLRLIYYSQIVNDFQKGDIAEGYSVSREKKESFPLTVTSAQKNPTAFYLCASSKTSYNEQFFGPGTRLTVL.

This chain uses TRBV6-6 with TRBJ2-7; 11 bases agree with TRBD2. Germline V gene data show CDR1 as MNHNY and CDR2 as SVGAGI (reference sequence). The CDR3 has 14 amino acids. Losses at the gene ends were 6 bases for V and 4 bases for J; bases not matched to a gene: 5. The CDR3 sequence: CASSTGTSGYEQYF. DNA for the CDR3: TGTGCCAGCAGCACCGGGACTAGCGGTTACGAGCAGTACTTC.

The rearrangement uses TRBV23-1 and TRBJ1-4, with 10 positions matching TRBD1. TRBV23-1 is identified as an open reading frame with a role that is uncertain. V trimming: 3 bases; J trimming: 1 base; junction bases outside the gene matches: 8. This CDR3 has 18 residues. In DNA, the CDR3 is TGCGCCAGCAGTCATCCCGACAGGGGGCGCGAAACTAATGAAAAACTGTTTTTT. It yields the protein CASSHPDRGRETNEKLFF.

This sequence joins TRBV2 and TRBJ2-2; TRBD1 matches at 9 bases. Germline loops: CDR1 SNHLY, CDR2 FYNNEI. V lost 6 bases and J lost 6; bases outside the gene matches: 2. This CDR3 spans 13 amino acids. CDR3 DNA sequence: TGTGCCAGCAGACAGGGGGCTGCCGGGGAGCTGTTTTTT. As protein: CASRQGAAGELFF.

V gene TRBV7-9 combines with J gene TRBJ2-7, with TRBD1 matching 7 bases. This CDR3 region has 16 residues. V was pared by 5 bases and J by 1 base, with 11 bases of the junction left unmatched. Germline V gene data show CDR1 as SEHNR and CDR2 as FQNEAQ (reference sequence). This CDR3 is CASSRRTGVSSYEQYF. CDR3 DNA sequence: TGTGCCAGCAGCAGGAGGACAGGAGTCTCTTCCTACGAGCAGTACTTC. Full variable domain (missing parts from reference TRBV7-9 and TRBJ2-7): DTGVSQNPRHKITKRGQNVTFRCDPISEHNRLYWYRQTLGQGPEFLTYFQNEAQLEKSRLLSDRFSAERPKGSFSTLEIQRTEQGDSAMYLCASSRRTGVSSYEQYFGPGTRLTVT.

The genes are TRBV25-1 and TRBJ2-3; 8 nucleotides agree with TRBD1. There are 15 residues in the CDR3. Unmatched junction bases numbered 6, after V lost 4 bases and J lost 3 bases. Germline V gene sequence: CDR1 MGHDK, CDR2 SYGVNS. The CDR3 reads CASSAGGLGTDTQYF. The CDR3 DNA reads as TGTGCCAGCAGTGCAGGGGGCCTGGGGACAGATACGCAGTATTTT.

This clone is a singleton in its sample. The chain is built from TRBV11-1 and TRBJ1-6; D ambiguous. V lost 5 bases and J lost 7, with 12 bases in between. The germline V gene encodes CDR1 SGHAT and CDR2 FQDESV (reference sequence). The CDR3 has 14 amino acids. The CDR3 region has the DNA TGTGCCAGCAGCATTGGGCCGATAAATTCACCCCTCCACTTT. Its protein product is CASSIGPINSPLHF.

This chain uses TRBV7-2 with TRBJ2-1; 12 bases map to TRBD2. With V trimmed by 2 bases and J by 10 bases, 9 bases remained unmatched. Germline V lookup: CDR1 SGHTA, CDR2 FQGNSA. There are 16 residues in the CDR3. The CDR3 loop is CASSLHLAGGPREQFF. The CDR3, as DNA: TGTGCCAGCAGCTTACATCTAGCGGGAGGGCCGAGGGAGCAGTTCTTC.

CDR3 loop: CASSLVAGSNTGELFF. The CDR3 DNA follows: TGTGCCAGCAGCTTAGTGGCCGGATCGAACACCGGGGAGCTGTTTTTT. The rearrangement uses TRBV7-2 and TRBJ2-2; D gene ambiguous. Trimming removed 1 base from V and 0 bases from J, with 9 bases in between. The CDR3 loop spans 16 amino acids. Germline values: CDR1 SGHTA, CDR2 FQGNSA.

The genes are TRBV6-5 and TRBJ2-7; 11 bases are shared with TRBD1. CDR1 is MNHEY, CDR2 SVGAGI, per germline. V was clipped by 2 bases and J by 6 bases; unmatched bases: 0. This CDR3 comprises 13 residues. CDR3 in DNA: TGTGCCAGCAGTTACGGGACAGGGGGCGAGCAGTACTTC. Translation: CASSYGTGGEQYF.

The chain couples TRBV5-1 to TRBJ2-3; 8 bases align to TRBD1. V shed 4 bases and J 3 bases; nucleotides not matched to a gene: 4. Germline V CDR1 and CDR2: SGHRS, YFSETQ. The CDR3 consists of 14 residues. The chain's CDR3 is CASSQGQETDTQYF. CDR3 nucleotide sequence: TGCGCCAGCAGCCAGGGACAGGAAACAGATACGCAGTATTTT.

The rearrangement links TRBV3-1 (or the pseudogene TRBV3-2) to TRBJ2-7; 9 bases fit TRBD1. The CDR3 has 14 amino acids. Germline-derived CDR1 and CDR2 are LGHDT and YNNKEL (reference sequence). With V trimmed by 6 bases and J by 6 bases, 9 bases remained unmatched. DNA for the CDR3: TGTGCCAGCAGTACAGGGACAGGGAGGAGCGAGCAGTACTTC. It codes for CASSTGTGRSEQYF.

The rearrangement uses TRBV9 and TRBJ2-3; D is possibly TRBD2 (7 bases). The V end lost 4 bases, the J end lost 3 bases, and 18 bases lay between the germline ends. Germline V gives CDR1 SGDLS, CDR2 YYNGEE. This CDR3 region has 16 residues. The CDR3 bases are TGTGCCAGCAGCACGAGGGGGGAGGGCCGTACAGATACGCAGTATTTT. Encoded protein: CASSTRGEGRTDTQYF. Drawing the rest from reference TRBV9 and TRBJ2-3, the complete variable domain is DSGVTQTPKHLITATGQRVTLRCSPRSGDLSVYWYQQSLDQGLQFLIQYYNGEERAKGNILERFSAQQFPDLHSELNLSSLELGDSALYFCASSTRGEGRTDTQYFGPGTRLTVL.

The sample holds one count of this clone. The chain recombines TRBV7-3 with TRBJ2-2; TRBD2 might be the D (6 bases). The CDR3 covers 15 residues. In germline, CDR1 is SGHTA, CDR2 FQGTGA. Trimming removed 4 bases at V and 3 bases at J, with 12 bases between. Written as DNA, the CDR3 is TGTGCCAGCAGCTCCGGGACTCGTTACACCGGGGAGCTGTTTTTT. This sequence encodes CASSSGTRYTGELFF.

This clone was detected only a few times. This chain uses TRBV10-3 with TRBJ2-7; 7 bases fit TRBD2. From germline, CDR1 is ENHRY and CDR2 SYGVKD. This CDR3 has 17 residues. The V segment lost 0 bases and the J segment 5 bases; nucleotides outside the gene matches: 13. The CDR3 sequence is CAISESISWREPHEQYF. CDR3 DNA: TGTGCCATCAGTGAGTCGATATCTTGGCGGGAGCCCCACGAGCAGTACTTC.

This chain connects TRBV7-2 to TRBJ1-3, with D unclear. Germline CDR1 SGHTA, CDR2 FQGNSA. V lost 4 bases, J lost 0 bases, and 7 bases lay in between. This CDR3 is 14 amino acids long. CDR3 coding DNA: TGTGCCAGCAGCTCGACGGTCTCTGGAAACACCATATATTTT. Its translation is CASSSTVSGNTIYF.

The chain uses TRBV2 and TRBJ2-5, with TRBD2 matching 14 bases. The CDR3 contains 15 residues. The V and J ends lost 6 bases and 5 bases, in that order; junction bases with no gene match: 5. CDR1 SNHLY and CDR2 FYNNEI come from the germline V gene. The CDR3 loop reads CASSGLAGGRETQYF. CDR3 sequence (DNA): TGTGCCAGCAGCGGACTAGCGGGAGGTAGGGAGACCCAGTACTTC.